The 9 T cell receptor beta chains listed next were all sequenced from one sample in a study of identifying expanded T cells in peripheral blood. The repertoire was sequenced with immunoSEQ multiplex PCR; TCRdb's copy has only in-frame clones and lacks some. The sample has roughly 96,000 clones; 88% are singletons. Source material: blood. The origin of the receptors is a person aged 18 to 70 in good health.

The rearrangement joins TRBV13 to TRBJ1-2; D is perhaps TRBD1 (5 bases). The CDR3 runs to 15 residues. The germline CDR1 and CDR2 sequences are PRHDT and FYEKMQ (reference sequence). Deletions cut 2 bases from V and 2 bases from J, with 12 bases between. The CDR3 region is CASSLRGVLNYGYTF. The DNA for the CDR3 is TGTGCCAGCAGCTTAAGAGGGGTTTTAAACTATGGCTACACCTTC. Using reference TRBV13 and TRBJ1-2 for the parts outside the CDR3, the full variable domain is AAGVIQSPRHLIKEKRETATLKCYPIPRHDTVYWYQQGPGQDPQFLISFYEKMQSDKGSIPDRFSAQQFSDYHSELNMSSLELGDSALYFCASSLRGVLNYGYTFGSGTRLTVV.

DNA for the CDR3: TGCGCCAGCAGCTACTCCCCCAGGGGGATAGTTAGTGAAAAACTGTTTTTT. Its protein is CASSYSPRGIVSEKLFF. The chain combines TRBV5-1 with TRBJ1-4, with 7 bases aligning to TRBD1. CDR1 SGHRS and CDR2 YFSETQ come from the germline V gene. This CDR3 is 17 amino acids long. V lost 3 bases to trimming and J lost 7 bases; unmatched junction nucleotides: 15.

The chain recombines TRBV29-1 with TRBJ1-1; unclear D gene. Per the germline V gene, CDR1 is SQVTM and CDR2 is ANQGSEA. Trimming pared 4 bases from V and 5 bases from J, leaving 11 bases between. The CDR3 length is 12 residues. In DNA, the CDR3 is TGCAGCGTTGCATCGGGAAATACTGAAGCTTTCTTT. Translating it yields CSVASGNTEAFF.

The chain couples TRBV5-1 to TRBJ1-2; D unresolved. CDR1 is SGHRS and CDR2 is YFSETQ in the germline V gene. CDR3 length: 13 residues. With 1 base removed from V and 1 base from J, the gap between germline ends came to 5 bases. The CDR3 DNA is TGCGCCAGCAGCTTGCTGGGTAACTATGGCTACACCTTC. Translating it yields CASSLLGNYGYTF.

This chain joins TRBV7-9 and TRBJ1-1, with D perhaps TRBD1 (6 bases). V lost 6 bases and J lost 0, with 11 bases in between. This CDR3 is built from 14 residues. The V gene's germline CDR1 is SEHNR and CDR2 FQNEAQ (reference sequence). CDR3 sequence reads: CASSPTGMNTEAFF. The CDR3 DNA reads as TGTGCCAGCAGTCCGACAGGCATGAACACTGAAGCTTTCTTT.

The V gene is TRBV11-2, the J gene TRBJ2-7; possibly TRBD2 for D (6 bases). Germline V gene data show CDR1 as SGHAT and CDR2 as FQNNGV. The CDR3 has 15 residues. V was clipped by 4 bases and J by 1 base, with 14 bases between them. CDR3 nucleotide sequence: TGTGCCAGCAGCTCTACGGGACTTGGGTCCTACGAGCAGTACTTC. Its protein product is CASSSTGLGSYEQYF.

The chain joins TRBV11-3 to TRBJ2-2; D uncertain. The V and J ends lost 1 base and 4 bases respectively, with 4 bases between them. Looked up from germline, CDR1 is SGHNT and CDR2 is YENEEA. CDR3 length: 13 residues. The CDR3 protein is CASSLVRTGELFF. The CDR3 DNA is TGTGCCAGCAGCTTAGTTCGCACCGGGGAGCTGTTTTTT.

The gene calls are TRBV7-3 and TRBJ2-2; TRBD1 agrees at 10 bases. Unmatched junction bases numbered 7, after V lost 5 bases and J lost 7 bases. This CDR3 has 15 residues. Looked up from germline, CDR1 is SGHTA and CDR2 is FQGTGA. The CDR3: CASSPRRTGGGELFF. The DNA for the CDR3 is TGTGCCAGCAGCCCCCGCCGGACAGGGGGCGGGGAGCTGTTTTTT.

The DNA of the CDR3 is TGTGCCAGCAGCCAAGATGGGGGGCGTAACTATGGCTACACCTTC. It specifies CASSQDGGRNYGYTF. V gene TRBV4-2 combines with J gene TRBJ1-2; tentatively, D is TRBD1 (6 bases). CDR1 and CDR2 (germline): LGHNA, YNFKEQ. This CDR3 comprises 15 residues. V dropped 0 bases and J dropped 1 base, with 9 bases sitting between them.